Each of the 2 T cell receptor beta chains below was sequenced from the same sample in a study of blood T cells in healthy people across ages. A J-beta primer mix and a sample-barcoded 5' primer were used in a second PCR of about 6 to 12 cycles. TCRdb analysed the 5' RACE reads with MiXCR anew, one entry per CDR3 protein. The data show 650,000 to 1,000,000 distinct CDR3 sequences, with 36% seen just once and 10% to 15% held by the top ten. Sequencing was performed on blood. These receptors all stem from a man younger than 35 in good health.

As for this clonotype: A read error is possible here, since a much larger clone lies one base away. The J gene is TRBJ1-4, the V gene TRBV6-4; D is unclear. Germline lookup yields CDR1 MRHNA and CDR2 SNTAGT. This CDR3 contains 13 residues. DNA for the CDR3: TGTGCCGGCAGTGACACCTCGACGGGAAAACTGTTTTTT. Translating it yields CAGSDTSTGKLFF.

The V gene is TRBV30, the J gene TRBJ2-5, with D maybe TRBD1 (8 bases). This CDR3 has 14 amino acids. Germline lookup yields CDR1 GTSNPN and CDR2 SVGIG (reference sequence). V was shortened by 2 bases and J by 5 bases, with 15 bases between the two germline ends. The CDR3 nucleotides read TGTGCCTGGAGTAACGGACAGGGAGGGGAGACCCAGTACTTC. This gives the protein CAWSNGQGGETQYF.